These 8 T cell receptor beta chains originate from one sample sequenced in a study of blood T cell repertoires in COVID-19. Data came from immunoSEQ multiplex PCR; TCRdb stores just in-frame clones and leaves some out. The table shows approximately 400,000 clones, with 88% occurring only once. The sample was PBMCs or T cells enriched from blood (not recorded which). All receptors derive from a woman aged 18-29 years who had recovered from COVID-19.

CDR3 sequence: CASSLLGTGEETQYF. CDR3 in DNA: TGTGCCAGCAGCTTACTCGGGACAGGGGAAGAGACCCAGTACTTC. The gene calls are TRBV5-4 and TRBJ2-5; 10 positions match TRBD1. V gave up 2 bases and J gave up 3 bases; unmatched junction bases: 4. CDR1 and CDR2 (germline): SGHNT, YYREEE (reference sequence). This CDR3 is 15 amino acids long.

This chain uses TRBV10-2 with TRBJ1-4, with 8 bases lining up with TRBD1. This CDR3 comprises 15 residues. Germline values: CDR1 WSHSY, CDR2 SAAADI. V shed 6 bases and J 0 bases; nucleotides not matched to a gene: 3. CDR3 amino acids: CASRQGAATNEKLFF. CDR3 nucleotides: TGCGCCAGCAGGCAGGGGGCTGCAACTAATGAAAAACTGTTTTTT.

This clone was seen just once. The rearrangement links TRBV6-5 to TRBJ1-2, with 7 bases fitting TRBD1. J lost 4 bases, V lost 4 bases, and 6 bases had no gene match. Germline lookup yields CDR1 MNHEY and CDR2 SVGAGI. The length of the CDR3 is 14 residues. The CDR3 nucleotides are TGTGCCAGCAGTTTACAGGGGATAAGCTATGGCTACACCTTC. Translating gives CASSLQGISYGYTF.

The chain recombines TRBV4-1 with TRBJ1-4; D unresolved. CDR1 and CDR2 from the germline V gene are MGHRA and YSYEKL. Trimming shortened V by 0 bases and J by 3 bases, and 11 bases separated the two germline ends. The CDR3 length is 16 residues. The CDR3 protein is CASSQDGGSANEKLFF. CDR3 bases: TGCGCCAGCAGCCAAGATGGAGGGTCGGCTAATGAAAAACTGTTTTTT.

Of note for this clone: A much larger clone differs from this one at a single base, so this may be a read error. The V gene is TRBV5-5, the J gene TRBJ1-2; D is undetermined. This CDR3 comprises 13 residues. The germline V and J ends were trimmed by 0 bases and 2 bases, with 5 bases remaining between them. Germline assignment: CDR1 SGHKS and CDR2 YYEKEE (reference sequence). The CDR3 spells CASSLEQNYGYTF. CDR3 nucleotides: TGTGCCAGCAGCTTGGAACAGAACTATGGCTACACCTTC.

This chain connects TRBV30 to TRBJ1-1; 7 bases align to TRBD1. The V segment lost 3 bases and the J segment 11 bases; nucleotides outside the gene matches: 12. From germline, CDR1 is GTSNPN and CDR2 SVGIG (reference sequence). The CDR3 contains 13 residues. In nucleotides, the CDR3 is TGTGCCTGGAGCAGGGACAGACTCGTAGAGGCTTTCTTT. This gives the protein CAWSRDRLVEAFF.

This chain uses TRBV24-1 with TRBJ1-4, with TRBD1 matching over 9 bases. Trimming took 4 bases from V and 8 from J; bases not matched to a gene: 7. The CDR3 consists of 15 residues. Germline V CDR1 and CDR2: KGHDR, SFDVKD. In nucleotides, the CDR3 is TGTGCCACCAGTGACATACAGGGGGCAGGAGAAAAACTGTTTTTT. It codes for CATSDIQGAGEKLFF.

The V gene is TRBV7-9, the J gene TRBJ2-5; D might be TRBD1 (6 bases). The germline CDR1 and CDR2 sequences are SEHNR and FQNEAQ (reference sequence). The CDR3 totals 13 residues. Trimming removed 2 bases from V and 5 bases from J, with 9 bases in between. CDR3: CASSLSGVETQYF. The CDR3 DNA sequence: TGTGCCAGCAGCTTATCAGGGGTCGAGACCCAGTACTTC.